These 29 T cell receptor beta chains were sequenced from one sample in a study of Ad26.COV2.S vaccination and SARS-CoV-2 variants. Treatment noted: about 20 received Ad26.COV2.S at low or high dose, single or two shots; five or six received placebo; per-sample allocation not given. Sampling occurred on day 63 after the first vaccine or placebo injection. Some clones are missing from TCRdb's copy, which holds only in-frame ones; the method was immunoSEQ multiplex PCR. The table has over 200,000 clones, approximately 88% seen once; the top ten hold about 10%. Sequencing used peripheral blood, obtained in a trial of Ad26.COV2.S vaccine versus placebo. These receptors all stem from a person between 18 and 60 years old who received the Ad26.COV2.S COVID-19 vaccine or a placebo.

The chain recombines TRBV5-6 with TRBJ1-5; D gene ambiguous. This CDR3 comprises 12 residues. Germline V gene sequence: CDR1 SGHDT, CDR2 YYEEEE. The V end was cut by 2 bases, the J end by 7 bases, with 7 bases between. The CDR3 is CASSFLGQPQHF. The CDR3 nucleotides are TGTGCCAGCAGCTTTCTAGGGCAGCCCCAGCATTTT.

The chain combines TRBV7-6 with TRBJ2-7; 9 nucleotides agree with TRBD1. Germline-derived CDR1 and CDR2 are SGHVS and FNYEAQ. The V and J ends lost 6 bases and 4 bases, in that order; junction bases with no gene match: 10. The CDR3 extends over 15 amino acids. The chain's CDR3 is CASSLSSGQGYEQYF. In DNA form, the CDR3 reads TGTGCCAGCAGTTTAAGCTCGGGACAGGGTTACGAGCAGTACTTC.

This chain links TRBV6-2 or TRBV6-3 with TRBJ2-1; a possible D gene is TRBD2 (5 bases). Per the germline V gene, CDR1 is MNHEY and CDR2 is SVGEGT. Trimming left V 5 bases short and J 2 bases short, with 19 bases between. The CDR3 is made up of 17 amino acids. In nucleotides, the CDR3 is TGTGCCAGCAGTCCCACACTCTTGGACTCAACCTACAATGAGCAGTTCTTC. Translated, it gives CASSPTLLDSTYNEQFF.

A single count supports this clone. This sequence joins TRBV7-9 and TRBJ1-4, with D tentatively TRBD1 (6 bases). Trimming removed 5 bases at V and 8 bases at J, with 18 bases between. In germline, CDR1 is SEHNR, CDR2 FQNEAQ (reference sequence). This CDR3 has 15 amino acids. CDR3 DNA sequence: TGTGCCAGCAGCGAAGTTACGGGGGCTCGCGAAAAACTGTTTTTT. Protein: CASSEVTGAREKLFF.

The genes are TRBV29-1 and TRBJ1-1, with D possibly being TRBD1 (5 bases). V lost 7 bases and J lost 1, with 16 bases in between. Germline CDR1 and CDR2: SQVTM and ANQGSEA. The CDR3 sequence is 14 residues long. The CDR3 DNA sequence: TGCAGCGCTCAACCCGGGGGTGGGAACACTGAAGCTTTCTTT. It yields the protein CSAQPGGGNTEAFF.

A single count supports this clone. The chain has TRBV7-3 and TRBJ2-7, with D perhaps matching TRBD2 (7 bases). CDR1 is SGHTA and CDR2 is FQGTGA in the germline V gene. V dropped 1 base and J dropped 3 bases, with 13 bases sitting between them. The CDR3 is made up of 15 amino acids. The CDR3 DNA sequence: TGTGCCAGCAGCTTAAGGGGAGGGGGAAACTACGAGCAGTACTTC. Its protein product is CASSLRGGGNYEQYF.

The gene calls are TRBV11-3 and TRBJ2-5; TRBD2 aligns across 11 bases. V lost 0 bases and J lost 0; bases outside the gene matches: 6. Germline values: CDR1 SGHNT, CDR2 YENEEA. The CDR3 length is 18 residues. DNA for the CDR3: TGTGCCAGCAGCTTAGAAACTAGCGGGAGCGCGTACCAAGAGACCCAGTACTTC. Encoded protein: CASSLETSGSAYQETQYF.

The count of this clone is one. The V and J genes are TRBV27 and TRBJ2-1; D gene ambiguous. V shed 3 bases and J shed 4 bases, with 16 bases lying between them. The CDR3 has 16 residues. Germline CDR1 is MNHEY and CDR2 is SMNVEV (reference sequence). CDR3 residues: CASSFPTPVGYNEQFF. CDR3 in DNA: TGTGCCAGCAGTTTCCCAACTCCTGTTGGGTACAATGAGCAGTTCTTC.

This chain uses TRBV18 with TRBJ2-7; 7 positions agree with TRBD1. Per the germline V gene, CDR1 is KGHSH and CDR2 is LQKENI. The CDR3 is made up of 13 amino acids. J was trimmed by 1 base and V by 6 bases; bases with no gene match: 3. The CDR3 loop is CASSRDRSYEQYF. The CDR3 region has the DNA TGTGCCAGCTCTAGGGACAGATCCTACGAGCAGTACTTC.

The rearrangement links TRBV10-3 to TRBJ1-3, with D perhaps TRBD1 (6 bases). The CDR3 consists of 17 residues. The V end was cut by 2 bases, the J end by 3 bases, with 17 bases between. Germline assignment: CDR1 ENHRY and CDR2 SYGVKD. The CDR3 loop reads CAISEPLTGFSGNTIYF. DNA of the CDR3: TGTGCCATCAGTGAGCCCCTCACAGGGTTCAGTGGAAACACCATATATTTT.

This rearrangement joins TRBV15 to TRBJ2-6; D uncertain. V was pared by 1 base and J by 0 bases, with 13 bases between. The CDR3 consists of 18 residues. Germline CDR1 reads LNHNV; CDR2 reads YYDKDF (reference sequence). As DNA, the CDR3 is TGTGCCACCAGCAGAGGTAAAGGGATCGACTCTGGGGCCAACGTCCTGACTTTC. It codes for CATSRGKGIDSGANVLTF. Full variable domain (outside the CDR3, taken from reference TRBV15 and TRBJ2-6): DAMVIQNPRYQVTQFGKPVTLSCSQTLNHNVMYWYQQKSSQAPKLLFHYYDKDFNNEADTPDNFQSRRPNTSFCFLDIRSPGLGDTAMYLCATSRGKGIDSGANVLTFGAGSRLTVL.

The chain joins TRBV10-3 to TRBJ2-3, with 8 bases matching TRBD2. V was pared by 0 bases and J by 4 bases, with 3 bases of the junction left unmatched. This CDR3 spans 15 amino acids. The germline gives CDR1 ENHRY, CDR2 SYGVKD. CDR3 amino acids: CAISESGTSADTQYF. CDR3 in DNA: TGTGCCATCAGTGAGTCTGGGACTAGTGCAGATACGCAGTATTTT.

On this clone itself: Sequence at one end of the junction differs from germline and may be a read error. The chain combines TRBV7-7 with TRBJ2-7, with 7 bases aligning to TRBD1. Germline lookup yields CDR1 SSHAT and CDR2 FNYEAQ (reference sequence). The length of the CDR3 is 15 residues. The CDR3: CASSPGQTSSYEQYF. The CDR3 nucleotides are TGTGCTAGCAGCCCGGGACAGACCTCCTCCTACGAGCAGTACTTC.

This chain links TRBV30 with TRBJ1-1; D is unresolved. V lost 0 bases and J lost 1, with 9 bases in between. Germline V gene sequence: CDR1 GTSNPN, CDR2 SVGIG (reference sequence). The CDR3 extends over 14 amino acids. CDR3 region: CAWSVSRTNTEAFF. The DNA of the CDR3 is TGTGCCTGGAGTGTAAGCAGAACGAACACTGAAGCTTTCTTT.

CDR3 sequence: CASSPPGQGYDEQFF. CDR3 nucleotide sequence: TGCGCCAGCAGCCCCCCGGGACAGGGTTATGATGAGCAGTTCTTC. The chain couples TRBV5-1 to TRBJ2-1; TRBD1 aligns across 9 bases. Trimming removed 4 bases from V and 8 bases from J; junction bases left unmatched: 10. The CDR3 runs to 15 residues. The V gene's germline CDR1 is SGHRS and CDR2 YFSETQ. The full variable domain, completed using reference TRBV5-1 and TRBJ2-1, is KAGVTQTPRYLIKTRGQQVTLSCSPISGHRSVSWYQQTPGQGLQFLFEYFSETQRNKGNFPGRFSGRQFSNSRSEMNVSTLELGDSALYLCASSPPGQGYDEQFFGPGTRLTVL.

The chain has TRBV7-3 and TRBJ2-2, with TRBD2 matching 12 bases. The CDR3 consists of 16 residues. Germline trimming cut 6 bases from V and 1 base from J; bases unmatched to any gene: 3. Germline V gives CDR1 SGHTA, CDR2 FQGTGA. CDR3 region: CASRWTSGKNTGELFF. In DNA form, the CDR3 reads TGTGCCAGCAGGTGGACTAGCGGGAAGAACACCGGGGAGCTGTTTTTT.

V gene TRBV11-3 combines with J gene TRBJ1-1; D not certain. CDR1 is SGHNT and CDR2 is YENEEA in the germline V gene. Trimming cost V 8 bases and J 1 base, with 5 bases left between them. The CDR3 length is 11 residues. CDR3 region: CASFANTEAFF. The CDR3 DNA follows: TGTGCCAGCTTCGCGAACACTGAAGCTTTCTTT.

About this clone itself: Within the sample, other DNA sequences also encode this same CDR3. J is TRBJ2-3 and V is TRBV29-1; D not certain. The CDR3 runs to 12 residues. Trimming stripped 5 bases from V and 0 bases from J, with 6 bases between. Germline V gives CDR1 SQVTM, CDR2 ANQGSEA. In DNA, the CDR3 is TGCAGCGTTTCCCCTAGCACAGATACGCAGTATTTT. Amino acids: CSVSPSTDTQYF.

The V call is TRBV5-1, the J call TRBJ1-1, with D perhaps TRBD1 (6 bases). The germline gives CDR1 SGHRS, CDR2 YFSETQ. V was cut by 0 bases and J by 1 base, with 10 bases left in between. CDR3 length: 15 amino acids. This CDR3 reads CASSLETTGNTEAFF. The DNA of the CDR3 is TGCGCCAGCAGCTTGGAGACGACAGGGAACACTGAAGCTTTCTTT. Using reference TRBV5-1 and TRBJ1-1 for the parts outside the CDR3, the full variable domain is KAGVTQTPRYLIKTRGQQVTLSCSPISGHRSVSWYQQTPGQGLQFLFEYFSETQRNKGNFPGRFSGRQFSNSRSEMNVSTLELGDSALYLCASSLETTGNTEAFFGQGTRLTVV.

This clone showed up just once. The CDR3 spells CATSRGSSDTQYF. The CDR3 coding sequence is TGTGCCACCAGCAGGGGCTCCTCAGATACGCAGTATTTT. This chain uses TRBV15 with TRBJ2-3; the D is unclear. Germline loops: CDR1 LNHNV, CDR2 YYDKDF (reference sequence). V was shortened by 3 bases and J by 4 bases, with 8 bases between the two germline ends. The CDR3 is 13 residues long.

This rearrangement joins TRBV11-3 to TRBJ2-1; 10 positions match TRBD1. Germline CDR1 is SGHNT and CDR2 is YENEEA. The CDR3 has 16 residues. The junction had 10 bases not matched to a gene; V was cut back by 5 bases and J by 6 bases. CDR3: CASSTRTGGKINEQFF. In DNA form, the CDR3 reads TGTGCCAGCAGCACCCGGACAGGGGGGAAAATCAATGAGCAGTTCTTC.

The chain combines TRBV4-2 with TRBJ2-7; no definite D call. V lost 0 bases to trimming and J lost 6 bases, with 12 bases between them. The CDR3 totals 14 residues. Germline V CDR1 and CDR2: LGHNA, YNFKEQ. The CDR3 nucleotides are TGTGCCAGCAGCCAAGATCGTCGTCAGAGCGAGCAGTACTTC. Residues: CASSQDRRQSEQYF.

This clone was detected only a few times. This sequence joins TRBV27 and TRBJ2-7; D remains ambiguous. The CDR3 totals 15 residues. Deletions cut 0 bases from V and 2 bases from J, with 11 bases between. CDR1 MNHEY and CDR2 SMNVEV come from the germline V gene (reference sequence). The CDR3: CASSLSAGLTYEQYF. CDR3 DNA sequence: TGTGCCAGCAGTTTATCGGCAGGATTGACCTACGAGCAGTACTTC.

This clone was counted once. The V gene is TRBV4-3, the J gene TRBJ1-2; no firm D call. The V gene's germline CDR1 is LGHNA and CDR2 YSLEER. The CDR3 is 13 amino acids. V dropped 0 bases and J dropped 8 bases, with 10 bases sitting between them. CDR3 nucleotide sequence: TGCGCCAGCAGCCAAGATTCTGGGGAGGGCTACACCTTC. This sequence encodes CASSQDSGEGYTF.

The chain combines TRBV6-1 with TRBJ1-2; D is undetermined. V lost 2 bases and J 4 bases, leaving 8 bases between the germline ends. This CDR3 is 13 amino acids long. Germline-derived CDR1 and CDR2 are MNHNS and SASEGT. The CDR3 is CASSERGIYGYTF. CDR3 sequence (DNA): TGTGCCAGCAGTGAACGTGGCATCTATGGCTACACCTTC.

With respect to this clone: A read error may produce the germline difference seen at one junction end. The chain employs TRBV28 and TRBJ1-2; D is possibly TRBD1 (6 bases). CDR1 and CDR2 from the germline V gene are MDHEN and SYDVKM. There are 10 residues in the CDR3. Here the CDR3 reads CATGQWGYTF. CDR3 in DNA: TGCGCTACAGGGCAATGGGGCTACACCTTC.

V gene TRBV7-9 combines with J gene TRBJ1-3; a possible D gene is TRBD1 (6 bases). The CDR3 spans 12 residues. Germline V gives CDR1 SEHNR, CDR2 FQNEAQ (reference sequence). The CDR3 spells CGGQLSGNTIYF. CDR3 DNA sequence: TGTGGAGGACAGCTCTCTGGAAACACCATATATTTT. The full variable domain, with the rest looked up from reference TRBV7-9 and TRBJ1-3, is DTGVSQNPRHKITKRGQNVTFRCDPISEHNRLYWYRQTLGQGPEFLTYFQNEAQLEKSRLLSDRFSAERPKGSFSTLEIQRTEQGDSAMYLCGGQLSGNTIYFGEGSWLTVV.

The chain combines TRBV9 with TRBJ2-7; D remains unclear. The CDR3 contains 15 residues. The germline V and J ends were trimmed by 0 bases and 2 bases, with 12 bases remaining between them. Germline CDR1 SGDLS, CDR2 YYNGEE. The CDR3 region has the DNA TGTGCCAGCAGCGTAGCCCAGGCCGGTACCTACGAGCAGTACTTC. It specifies CASSVAQAGTYEQYF. Full variable domain (missing parts from reference TRBV9 and TRBJ2-7): DSGVTQTPKHLITATGQRVTLRCSPRSGDLSVYWYQQSLDQGLQFLIQYYNGEERAKGNILERFSAQQFPDLHSELNLSSLELGDSALYFCASSVAQAGTYEQYFGPGTRLTVT.

The CDR3 DNA follows: TGTGCCAGTACGGACCCCAGTGCTTCGCACGAGCAGTACTTC. This codes for CASTDPSASHEQYF. The chain recombines TRBV19 with TRBJ2-7; D is unresolved. The CDR3 is 14 residues long. Trimming stripped 7 bases from V and 5 bases from J, with 18 bases between. Germline V gene sequence: CDR1 LNHDA, CDR2 SQIVND (reference sequence).